The 29 T cell receptor beta chains below all came from one sample that was sequenced in a study of cytomegalovirus exposure and HLA in healthy donors (dated by TCRdb to about 2017). The library was generated by the immunoSEQ multiplex PCR assay. For the multiplex PCR, a mixture combining 60 forward primers for TCR Vbeta segments and 13 reverse primers for TCR Jbeta segments was used. The immuneACCESS repertoire file appears here via TCRdb, limited to in-frame rearrangements. These files lack a portion of the clones; in checked studies, under half of the deficit traces to unresolved V genes, and the cause of the others is not known. The sample table holds 90,000 to 110,000 clones, of which 75% to 90% were seen once. The ten top clones hold approximately 6.9% of the sample. Sequencing was carried out using PBMCs. The receptors were sampled from a man younger than 45 in good health and CMV-seropositive.

A single count supports this clone. The CDR3 loop reads CASSLSIAGGGETQYF. CDR3 bases: TGCGCCAGCAGTTTGAGCATAGCGGGGGGCGGGGAGACCCAGTACTTC. This chain uses TRBV5-1 with TRBJ2-5; 10 bases align to TRBD2. Germline-derived CDR1 and CDR2 are SGHRS and YFSETQ. Unmatched junction bases numbered 12, after V lost 5 bases and J lost 5 bases. The CDR3 consists of 16 residues.

In its sample, this clone was seen a few times. V gene TRBV7-9 combines with J gene TRBJ1-5, with 7 positions matching TRBD1. V lost 5 bases, J lost 3 bases, and 4 bases stayed unmatched. Germline V gene sequence: CDR1 SEHNR, CDR2 FQNEAQ (reference sequence). The CDR3 length is 14 residues. CDR3 bases: TGTGCCAGCAGCACACAGGGGTACAATCAGCCCCAGCATTTT. Translated, it gives CASSTQGYNQPQHF.

V is TRBV28 and J is TRBJ1-1, with no clear D. The germline V gene encodes CDR1 MDHEN and CDR2 SYDVKM. The V and J ends lost 3 bases and 1 base respectively, with 3 bases between them. The CDR3 extends over 12 amino acids. This CDR3 is CASSFWNTEAFF. CDR3 coding DNA: TGTGCCAGCAGTTTCTGGAACACTGAAGCTTTCTTT.

This clone was recorded a few times. The rearrangement joins TRBV14 to TRBJ2-2, with D maybe TRBD1 (6 bases). This CDR3 is built from 14 residues. The germline V and J ends were trimmed by 5 bases and 3 bases, with 10 bases remaining between them. CDR1 and CDR2 (germline): SGHDN, FVKESK. The CDR3 DNA reads as TGTGCCAGCAGCGCCGGGACACACACCGGGGAGCTGTTTTTT. Amino acids: CASSAGTHTGELFF.

The chain links TRBV4-2 to TRBJ1-1, with D maybe TRBD1 (6 bases). This CDR3 comprises 15 residues. Germline V gives CDR1 LGHNA, CDR2 YNFKEQ. Trimming shortened V by 0 bases and J by 4 bases, and 12 bases separated the two germline ends. CDR3 DNA sequence: TGTGCCAGCAGCCAAGAGCTCAGAGGGGGCACTGAAGCTTTCTTT. Its translation: CASSQELRGGTEAFF.

The chain uses TRBV5-1 and TRBJ2-3; D is perhaps TRBD2 (6 bases). The CDR3 is made up of 15 amino acids. Per the germline V gene, CDR1 is SGHRS and CDR2 is YFSETQ. V lost 2 bases and J lost 2, with 12 bases in between. The CDR3 protein is CASSLGTVNTDTQYF. The CDR3 nucleotides are TGCGCCAGCAGCTTAGGGACTGTTAACACAGATACGCAGTATTTT.

The CDR3 reads CASTPRPAQPQHF. DNA for the CDR3: TGTGCCAGCACCCCGAGGCCAGCTCAGCCCCAGCATTTT. J is TRBJ1-5 and V is TRBV6-1; no definite D call. This CDR3 has 13 residues. Between the trimmed V and J ends, which lost 7 bases and 6 bases, there was a span of 13 bases. Germline CDR1 is MNHNS and CDR2 is SASEGT.

This clone showed up just once. This chain links TRBV27 with TRBJ1-2; D remains unclear. The V gene lost 4 bases and the J gene lost 8 bases, with 11 bases spanning the gap. The CDR3 has 12 amino acids. Germline-derived CDR1 and CDR2 are MNHEY and SMNVEV (reference sequence). The CDR3: CASSSVGYGYTF. The CDR3 coding sequence is TGTGCCAGCAGTTCCGTCGGGTACGGCTACACCTTC.

The CDR3 DNA reads as TGTGCCAGCAGCTTGGGACTAGCGTCCTACAATGAGCAGTTCTTC. This codes for CASSLGLASYNEQFF. The V and J genes are TRBV5-4 and TRBJ2-1, with 8 bases matching TRBD2. This CDR3 is 15 amino acids long. Unmatched junction bases numbered 0, after V lost 0 bases and J lost 1 base. Germline V gives CDR1 SGHNT, CDR2 YYREEE (reference sequence).

The V gene is TRBV6-5, the J gene TRBJ1-1, with D perhaps TRBD1 (6 bases). This CDR3 contains 13 residues. The germline V gene has CDR1 MNHEY and CDR2 SVGAGI. V lost 5 bases to trimming and J lost 0 bases, with 7 bases between them. CDR3 residues: CASSPGVNTEAFF. The CDR3 DNA reads TGTGCCAGCAGTCCAGGGGTGAACACTGAAGCTTTCTTT.

This clone turned up a few times. The CDR3 DNA follows: TGCGCCAGCAGCAAATCCTCGAAAGGGGTCAATGAAAAACTGTTTTTT. As protein: CASSKSSKGVNEKLFF. This sequence joins TRBV5-1 and TRBJ1-4, with D possibly matching TRBD1 (5 bases). The V and J ends lost 4 bases and 5 bases respectively, with 18 bases between them. This CDR3 has 16 residues. Per germline, CDR1 SGHRS and CDR2 YFSETQ.

The V gene is TRBV5-1, the J gene TRBJ2-7; the match to TRBD1 covers 10 bases. In germline, CDR1 is SGHRS, CDR2 YFSETQ. This CDR3 has 15 residues. V shed 1 base and J 3 bases; nucleotides not matched to a gene: 4. DNA of the CDR3: TGCGCCAGCAGCTTGAGGACAGGGGGACTCTACGAGCAGTACTTC. Its translation is CASSLRTGGLYEQYF. The entire variable domain, with the rest obtained from reference TRBV5-1 and TRBJ2-7, is as follows: KAGVTQTPRYLIKTRGQQVTLSCSPISGHRSVSWYQQTPGQGLQFLFEYFSETQRNKGNFPGRFSGRQFSNSRSEMNVSTLELGDSALYLCASSLRTGGLYEQYFGPGTRLTVT.

CDR3 sequence reads: CASRLEGRGLDEQFF. CDR3 in DNA: TGCGCCAGCAGACTGGAGGGACGCGGCCTCGATGAGCAGTTCTTC. This chain joins TRBV5-1 and TRBJ2-1; a weak D match, TRBD2 (6 bases). The CDR3 totals 15 residues. V was shortened by 5 bases and J by 8 bases, with 20 bases between the two germline ends. From germline, CDR1 is SGHRS and CDR2 YFSETQ. Filled out from reference TRBV5-1 and TRBJ2-1, the complete variable domain reads KAGVTQTPRYLIKTRGQQVTLSCSPISGHRSVSWYQQTPGQGLQFLFEYFSETQRNKGNFPGRFSGRQFSNSRSEMNVSTLELGDSALYLCASRLEGRGLDEQFFGPGTRLTVL.

As regards this clone: The same CDR3 also results from other DNA sequences found in this sample. The V and J genes are TRBV9 and TRBJ2-7, with TRBD1 matching over 9 bases. This CDR3 contains 14 residues. V was clipped by 0 bases and J by 4 bases; unmatched bases: 2. Germline V gene lookup returns CDR1 SGDLS and CDR2 YYNGEE. The CDR3 loop reads CASSVGTGVYEQYF. In nucleotides, the CDR3 is TGTGCCAGCAGCGTAGGGACAGGGGTATACGAGCAGTACTTC.

J is TRBJ1-1 and V is TRBV7-3; D not resolved. CDR3 size: 13 residues. Germline CDR1 is SGHTA and CDR2 is FQGTGA. V was cut by 4 bases and J by 6 bases, with 12 bases left in between. The DNA for the CDR3 is TGTGCCAGCAGCTCCGTGACTCGCGCTGAAGCTTTCTTT. Protein product: CASSSVTRAEAFF.

The V call is TRBV27, the J call TRBJ2-5; the match to TRBD1 covers 8 bases. The CDR3 sequence is 15 residues long. Unmatched junction bases numbered 8, after V lost 3 bases and J lost 5 bases. Per germline, CDR1 MNHEY and CDR2 SMNVEV (reference sequence). CDR3 nucleotide sequence: TGTGCCAGCAGTTTCCAGGGGGCGCCAAAGGAGACCCAGTACTTC. Translation: CASSFQGAPKETQYF.

This clone was seen a few times. The rearrangement uses TRBV27 and TRBJ2-1, with TRBD1 identical over 11 bases. J gave up 9 bases and V 8 bases, and 3 bases lay outside the gene matches. Per germline, CDR1 MNHEY and CDR2 SMNVEV (reference sequence). The CDR3 runs to 12 residues. The CDR3 sequence: CASGQGASEQFF. DNA of the CDR3: TGTGCCAGCGGACAGGGGGCTAGTGAGCAGTTCTTC.

This clone was counted once. The chain employs TRBV5-1 and TRBJ2-2; possible D gene TRBD1, 6 bases. The V and J ends lost 4 bases and 1 base respectively, with 11 bases between them. Germline CDR1 SGHRS, CDR2 YFSETQ. The CDR3 has 15 amino acids. DNA for the CDR3: TGCGCCAGCAGCGATCAGGGACAGAACACCGGGGAGCTGTTTTTT. Its protein product is CASSDQGQNTGELFF.

CDR3 DNA sequence: TGTGCCAGCAGTTACCGACGGGAGTCCTATGGCTACACCTTC. It translates to CASSYRRESYGYTF. V is TRBV6-5 and J is TRBJ1-2; no clear D gene. This CDR3 region has 14 residues. In germline, CDR1 is MNHEY, CDR2 SVGAGI. The V gene lost 2 bases and the J gene lost 4 bases, with 11 bases spanning the gap.

The chain combines TRBV18 with TRBJ2-3; TRBD2 matches 9 bases. This CDR3 is 19 amino acids long. J was trimmed by 0 bases and V by 3 bases; bases with no gene match: 13. The germline CDR1 and CDR2 sequences are KGHSH and LQKENI. The CDR3 region has the DNA TGTGCCAGCTCACCCCCGACTAGCGGATACCTCACTAGCACAGATACGCAGTATTTT. Its protein product is CASSPPTSGYLTSTDTQYF.

CDR3 nucleotide sequence: TGTGCCAGCAGCTTTGACGGGCCGACGACAGGGAATGAGCAGTTCTTC. As protein: CASSFDGPTTGNEQFF. This chain uses TRBV5-4 with TRBJ2-1; 7 bases line up with TRBD1. The V gene end was trimmed by 2 bases and the J gene end by 7 bases; junction bases not matched to a gene: 12. The CDR3 is 16 residues long. The germline V gene has CDR1 SGHNT and CDR2 YYREEE (reference sequence).

V gene TRBV9 combines with J gene TRBJ2-5; TRBD1 is a possible D gene (6 bases). With 3 bases removed from V and 2 bases from J, the gap between germline ends came to 11 bases. The CDR3 is made up of 14 amino acids. Germline lookup yields CDR1 SGDLS and CDR2 YYNGEE. CDR3 nucleotide sequence: TGTGCCAGCAGCGCAGGGACATTTCAAGAGACCCAGTACTTC. Translation gives CASSAGTFQETQYF.

This chain's CDR3 is CASSTQGTGGGTQYF. As DNA, the CDR3 is TGTGCCAGCAGTACCCAAGGGACAGGGGGGGGTACGCAGTATTTT. The chain employs TRBV2 and TRBJ2-3; 11 nucleotides agree with TRBD1. After removal of 5 bases from V and 8 bases from J, the junction contained 9 bases not matched to a gene. CDR3 size: 15 residues. CDR1 SNHLY and CDR2 FYNNEI come from the germline V gene.

The chain recombines TRBV29-1 with TRBJ2-1; 7 nucleotides align to TRBD1. J was trimmed by 0 bases and V by 4 bases; bases with no gene match: 15. The germline V gene has CDR1 SQVTM and CDR2 ANQGSEA. The CDR3 extends over 18 amino acids. The CDR3 is CSVGRFVTGAHSYNEQFF. The CDR3 nucleotides are TGCAGCGTTGGGAGATTCGTAACAGGGGCACACTCCTACAATGAGCAGTTCTTC.

This clone was counted a few times. The chain links TRBV28 to TRBJ2-7; a weak D match, TRBD1 (5 bases). The length of the CDR3 is 14 residues. The germline V gene encodes CDR1 MDHEN and CDR2 SYDVKM. V gave up 4 bases and J gave up 7 bases, with 17 bases separating them. CDR3 protein: CASSWGRVGSEQYF. The CDR3 DNA reads as TGTGCCAGCAGTTGGGGCAGGGTGGGATCAGAGCAGTACTTC.

J is TRBJ1-2 and V is TRBV6-5; D is perhaps TRBD1 (5 bases). V was trimmed by 7 bases and J by 4 bases, leaving 13 bases between them. The CDR3 runs to 13 residues. The germline gives CDR1 MNHEY, CDR2 SVGAGI. The CDR3 protein is CASTPRRGYGYTF. CDR3 in DNA: TGTGCCAGCACACCGCGGAGGGGCTATGGCTACACCTTC.

The chain employs TRBV29-1 and TRBJ2-3, with 7 bases matching TRBD1. After removal of 3 bases from V and 3 bases from J, the junction contained 6 bases not matched to a gene. CDR3 length: 14 amino acids. Looked up from germline, CDR1 is SQVTM and CDR2 is ANQGSEA. The CDR3 DNA follows: TGCAGCGTTGACAGGCCACAGGGGACAGATACGCAGTATTTT. It translates to CSVDRPQGTDTQYF.

V usage is TRBV5-1 and J usage is TRBJ2-7; perhaps TRBD1 as D (5 bases). The CDR3 is made up of 12 amino acids. The V gene lost 4 bases and the J gene lost 2 bases, with 7 bases spanning the gap. The germline CDR1 and CDR2 sequences are SGHRS and YFSETQ. CDR3 coding DNA: TGCGCCAGCAGCGCAGGGACCTACGAGCAGTACTTC. Its protein is CASSAGTYEQYF.

The CDR3 protein is CASSFSREGGASTDTQYF. For the CDR3, the DNA is TGTGCCAGCAGCTTTTCCCGGGAGGGGGGGGCGAGCACAGATACGCAGTATTTT. The chain is built from TRBV7-8 and TRBJ2-3, with 8 bases identical to TRBD2. The CDR3 has 18 residues. CDR1 and CDR2 (germline): SGHVS, FQNEAQ. The trim removed 3 bases at V and 0 bases at J, leaving 11 bases unmatched.